The 16 T cell receptor beta chains listed next were all sequenced from one sample in a study of blood T cell repertoires in COVID-19. TCRdb keeps only in-frame clones here, not all; method: immunoSEQ multiplex PCR. The sample holds about 250,000 clones, around four fifths seen once. Input material: peripheral blood. The receptors come from a man between 40 and 49 years old with active or convalescent COVID-19.

The chain couples TRBV7-2 to TRBJ2-7, with D unresolved. The germline CDR1 and CDR2 sequences are SGHTA and FQGNSA. CDR3 length: 14 residues. The V end was cut by 6 bases, the J end by 0 bases, with 12 bases between. The CDR3: CASRSGGSSYEQYF. As DNA, the CDR3 is TGTGCCAGCAGATCGGGTGGGTCCTCCTACGAGCAGTACTTC.

The chain combines TRBV6-2 or TRBV6-3 with TRBJ1-2; D perhaps matches TRBD1 (6 bases). The CDR3 is 15 amino acids. V lost 0 bases, J lost 6 bases, and 14 bases lay in between. Germline V CDR1 and CDR2: MNHEY, SVGEGT. CDR3 sequence (DNA): TGTGCCAGCAGTTACTCGACGGGGGGGCTAAATGGCTACACCTTC. Residues: CASSYSTGGLNGYTF.

This clone was counted a single time. The J gene is TRBJ2-4, the V gene TRBV10-3; TRBD1 aligns across 12 bases. CDR3 length: 15 amino acids. V trimming: 6 bases; J trimming: 6 bases; junction bases outside the gene matches: 6. Germline V lookup: CDR1 ENHRY, CDR2 SYGVKD. In DNA, the CDR3 is TGTGCCATCAGCCGGGACAGGGGGCGCGGAAACATTCAGTACTTC. Amino acid sequence: CAISRDRGRGNIQYF.

The V gene is TRBV19, the J gene TRBJ1-3, with no clear D. The CDR3 is made up of 15 amino acids. Per germline, CDR1 LNHDA and CDR2 SQIVND (reference sequence). Trimming took 0 bases from V and 3 from J, leaving 9 bases between them. The CDR3 coding sequence is TGTGCCAGTAGTATAGAGGGCTCTGTTGGAAACACCATATATTTT. It codes for CASSIEGSVGNTIYF.

This clone was seen just once. Here the CDR3 reads CASTLGVEQFF. CDR3 nucleotide sequence: TGTGCCAGCACCCTCGGAGTAGAGCAGTTCTTC. This chain uses TRBV5-6 with TRBJ2-1; D ambiguous. CDR1 is SGHDT and CDR2 is YYEEEE in the germline V gene. Trimming removed 6 bases from V and 10 bases from J, with 11 bases in between. CDR3 length: 11 amino acids.

This clone has more than one count but fewer than ten. This sequence joins TRBV24-1 and TRBJ1-2, with 7 bases fitting TRBD1. Germline-derived CDR1 and CDR2 are KGHDR and SFDVKD. The V segment lost 4 bases and the J segment 4 bases; nucleotides outside the gene matches: 8. CDR3 length: 15 residues. The CDR3 region is CATSDPGQPLYGYTF. The DNA of the CDR3 is TGTGCCACCAGTGACCCGGGACAGCCCCTCTATGGCTACACCTTC.

This chain uses TRBV12-3 or TRBV12-4 with TRBJ1-2, with D perhaps TRBD1 (5 bases). The CDR3 runs to 12 residues. V was cut by 6 bases and J by 7 bases, with 12 bases left in between. Here the CDR3 DNA reads TGTGCCAGCAGCCCCGACAGTTTTGGCTACACCTTC. Translation gives CASSPDSFGYTF.

V usage is TRBV3-1 (or the pseudogene TRBV3-2) and J usage is TRBJ2-5; TRBD2 agrees at 9 bases. The length of the CDR3 is 14 residues. The germline gives CDR1 LGHDT, CDR2 YNNKEL (reference sequence). V gave up 6 bases and J gave up 3 bases; unmatched junction bases: 5. The CDR3 nucleotides are TGTGCCAGCAGGGGGGTAGCGGGGGAAGAGACCCAGTACTTC. Encoded protein: CASRGVAGEETQYF.

The chain couples TRBV19 to TRBJ1-2; D is possibly TRBD1 (6 bases). This CDR3 region has 15 residues. V lost 5 bases and J 6 bases, leaving 19 bases between the germline ends. CDR1 and CDR2 from the germline V gene are LNHDA and SQIVND (reference sequence). The CDR3 nucleotides read TGTGCCAGTAGTCGTACGGGACACCTGGGGGATGGCTACACCTTC. As protein: CASSRTGHLGDGYTF.

This clone was seen a single time. The V gene is TRBV7-2, the J gene TRBJ1-1; tentative D call: TRBD1 (5 bases). V lost 5 bases and J 4 bases, leaving 14 bases between the germline ends. The CDR3 runs to 14 residues. Germline V lookup: CDR1 SGHTA, CDR2 FQGNSA. CDR3 in DNA: TGTGCCAGCAGCCCAGGGTACATGAGCACTGAAGCTTTCTTT. It specifies CASSPGYMSTEAFF.

The gene calls are TRBV9 and TRBJ2-1; D not resolved. This CDR3 comprises 14 residues. With 1 base removed from V and 6 bases from J, the gap between germline ends came to 11 bases. From germline, CDR1 is SGDLS and CDR2 YYNGEE. This CDR3 is CASSVPPSGNEQFF. CDR3 DNA: TGTGCCAGCAGCGTACCACCCTCGGGCAATGAGCAGTTCTTC.

The chain combines TRBV18 with TRBJ2-1, with a weak D call TRBD2 (6 bases). Per germline, CDR1 KGHSH and CDR2 LQKENI. This CDR3 region has 14 residues. Between the trimmed V and J ends, which lost 6 bases and 4 bases, there was a span of 13 bases. This CDR3 is CASSSDYLYNEQFF. The CDR3, as DNA: TGTGCCAGCTCCTCGGACTACCTTTACAATGAGCAGTTCTTC.

The chain is built from TRBV14 and TRBJ1-2, with TRBD1 matching 7 bases. The CDR3 is made up of 12 amino acids. CDR1 is SGHDN, CDR2 FVKESK, per germline. Trimming cost V 4 bases and J 7 bases; bases outside gene matches: 3. The CDR3, as DNA: TGTGCCAGCAGCCTCGGGACAGCTGGCTACACCTTC. As protein: CASSLGTAGYTF.

The chain has TRBV6-9 and TRBJ2-3, with 10 bases aligning to TRBD2. Trimming at V came to 4 bases and at J to 5 bases, leaving 15 bases not matched to a gene. The length of the CDR3 is 18 residues. The germline V gene has CDR1 MNHGY and CDR2 SVAAGI. CDR3 coding DNA: TGTGCCAGCAGTTGCCCCTCGGGAGCGGGAGGGATTAGAGATACGCAGTATTTT. This sequence encodes CASSCPSGAGGIRDTQYF.

The chain couples TRBV5-5 to TRBJ2-2; 12 bases are shared with TRBD2. J lost 6 bases, V lost 3 bases, and 12 bases had no gene match. Germline CDR1 and CDR2: SGHKS and YYEKEE (reference sequence). This CDR3 is built from 18 residues. The CDR3 loop is CASSSSTSGSFYSGELFF. The CDR3 coding sequence is TGTGCCAGCAGCTCATCGACTAGCGGGAGCTTTTACTCCGGGGAGCTGTTTTTT.

CDR3 in amino acids: CASSQGRTGAFF. The CDR3 DNA reads as TGTGCCAGCAGCCAAGGGAGAACAGGAGCTTTCTTT. The rearrangement joins TRBV3-1 (or the pseudogene TRBV3-2) to TRBJ1-1, with D maybe TRBD1 (5 bases). CDR3 length: 12 residues. Germline CDR1 reads LGHDT; CDR2 reads YNNKEL (reference sequence). V was shortened by 1 base and J by 10 bases, with 10 bases between the two germline ends.